The sequence of this TCR beta chain was determined in a study of blood T cells in healthy people across ages. From germline, CDR1 is SGHTA and CDR2 FQGTGA. The CDR3 is 16 residues long. Trimming cost V 3 bases and J 0 bases, with 12 bases left between them. The table lists this clonotype with a few counts. Antigen unknown. The donors, all healthy, were Caucasians living in Russia, aged about 6 to 90. Alongside a J-beta primer mix, a sample-barcoded 5' primer served in a second PCR lasting 7 to 11 cycles. TCRdb reprocessed the 5' RACE reads with MiXCR, giving one entry per CDR3 protein. Here the sample spans hundreds of thousands of distinct CDR3 sequences, about 51% being singletons. General study findings and limits: TCR beta diversity, measured per million T cells, fell in a roughly linear way with age.

The clonotype comes from a woman aged 80 or older in good health. This chain joins TRBV7-3 and TRBJ1-5, with D unresolved. Input material: blood. CDR3 amino acids: CASSLRRTYSNQPQHF. The CDR3, as DNA: TGTGCCAGCAGCTTGAGGAGGACTTATAGCAATCAGCCCCAGCATTTT.